This T cell receptor (beta chain) was retrieved from a study of cytomegalovirus exposure and HLA in healthy donors. The study, taken as a whole, reports: In vitro data verified a few CMV-associated chains as specific for CMV antigens. Reportedly, diagnosis of cytomegalovirus status by the classifier showed high specificity and sensitivity. The dataset shows that most TCR sequences were rare, while some public TCRs occurred in many donors. The tendency of first-cohort TCR clusters to co-occur in the 120 or so validation repertoires was the finding of a later analysis.

The germline gives CDR1 SGHRS, CDR2 YFSETQ. The CDR3 consists of 14 residues. V shed 4 bases, J shed 5 bases, and the junction held 8 bases outside the gene matches. As for this clone: Its antigen is currently unknown.

TCRdb's copy holds only in-frame clones and misses some; the assay was immunoSEQ multiplex PCR. Altogether under 350,000 clones are present, about 86% being singletons, with the ten largest covering around 1%. The sample was PBMCs. This receptor was obtained from a woman under 30 in good health and CMV-seronegative. The gene calls are TRBV5-1 and TRBJ2-5, with 7 positions matching TRBD1. The CDR3, as DNA: TGCGCCAGCAGCATAAGACAGGGACAGGAGACCCAGTACTTC. This gives the protein CASSIRQGQETQYF.